The sequence of this T cell receptor beta chain was determined in a study of blood T cells in healthy people across ages. General observations from the study: From one million sequenced T cells, diversity estimates were lower bounds. Conclusively comparing naive with antigen-experienced cells was impossible with unsorted PBMCs.

This clonotype was detected ten times or more. The antigen is unknown. The use of a sample-barcoded 5' primer and a J-beta primer mix characterized a second PCR of roughly 6 to 11 cycles. In TCRdb, the 5' RACE reads were re-called with MiXCR into one record per CDR3 protein. The sample includes just under 900,000 distinct CDR3 sequences, 25% to 35% of them seen just once. Germline V lookup: CDR1 MNHEY, CDR2 SVGEGT. The CDR3 runs 14 residues. With 2 bases removed from V and 4 bases from J, the gap between germline ends came to 10 bases. The chain links TRBV6-2 or TRBV6-3 to TRBJ2-3; no firm D call. The sequencing sample was made of blood. The receptor comes from a woman over 75 in good health. The CDR3 DNA reads as TGTGCCAGCAGTTACAGAGCCGGCCCAGATACGCAGTATTTT. Amino acids: CASSYRAGPDTQYF.